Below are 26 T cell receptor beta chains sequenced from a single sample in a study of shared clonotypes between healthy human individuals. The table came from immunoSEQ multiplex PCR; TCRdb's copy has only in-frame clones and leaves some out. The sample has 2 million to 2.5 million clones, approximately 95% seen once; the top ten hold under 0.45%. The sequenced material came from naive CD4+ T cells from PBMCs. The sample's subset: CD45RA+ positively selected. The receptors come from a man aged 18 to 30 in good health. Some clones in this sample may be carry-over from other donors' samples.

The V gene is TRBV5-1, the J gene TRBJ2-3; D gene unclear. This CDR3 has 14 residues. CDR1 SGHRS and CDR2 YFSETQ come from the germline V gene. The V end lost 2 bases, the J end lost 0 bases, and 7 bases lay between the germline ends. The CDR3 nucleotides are TGCGCCAGCAGCTTCCGCAGTAGCACAGATACGCAGTATTTT. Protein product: CASSFRSSTDTQYF.

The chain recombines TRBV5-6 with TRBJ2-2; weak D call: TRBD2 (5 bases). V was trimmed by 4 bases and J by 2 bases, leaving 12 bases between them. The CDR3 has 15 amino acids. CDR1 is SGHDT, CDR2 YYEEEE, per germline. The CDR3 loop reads CASSIGLRNTGELFF. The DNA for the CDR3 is TGTGCCAGCAGCATCGGACTCCGAAACACCGGGGAGCTGTTTTTT.

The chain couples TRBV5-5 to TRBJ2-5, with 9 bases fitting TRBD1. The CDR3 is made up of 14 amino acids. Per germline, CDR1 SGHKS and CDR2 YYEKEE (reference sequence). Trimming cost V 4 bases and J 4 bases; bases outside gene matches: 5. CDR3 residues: CASSLSDRGETQYF. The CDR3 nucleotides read TGTGCCAGCAGCCTCTCGGACAGGGGAGAGACCCAGTACTTC.

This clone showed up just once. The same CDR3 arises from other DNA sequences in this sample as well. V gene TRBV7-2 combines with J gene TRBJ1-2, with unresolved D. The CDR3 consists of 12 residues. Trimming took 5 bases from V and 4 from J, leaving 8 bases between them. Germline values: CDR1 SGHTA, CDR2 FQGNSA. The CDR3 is CASSPDGYGYTF. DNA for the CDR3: TGTGCCAGCAGCCCCGACGGCTATGGCTACACCTTC.

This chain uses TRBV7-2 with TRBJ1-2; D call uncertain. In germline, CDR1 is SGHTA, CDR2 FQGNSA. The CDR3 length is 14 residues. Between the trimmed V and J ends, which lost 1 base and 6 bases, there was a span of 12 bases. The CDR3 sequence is CASSLVFWEDGYTF. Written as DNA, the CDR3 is TGTGCCAGCAGCTTAGTGTTTTGGGAGGATGGCTACACCTTC.

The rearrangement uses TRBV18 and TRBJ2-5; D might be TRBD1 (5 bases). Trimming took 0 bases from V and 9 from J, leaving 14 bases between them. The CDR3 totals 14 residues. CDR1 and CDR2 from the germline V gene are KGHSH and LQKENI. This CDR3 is CASSPPSAGKAQYF. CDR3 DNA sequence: TGTGCCAGCTCACCACCATCGGCAGGGAAGGCCCAGTACTTC.

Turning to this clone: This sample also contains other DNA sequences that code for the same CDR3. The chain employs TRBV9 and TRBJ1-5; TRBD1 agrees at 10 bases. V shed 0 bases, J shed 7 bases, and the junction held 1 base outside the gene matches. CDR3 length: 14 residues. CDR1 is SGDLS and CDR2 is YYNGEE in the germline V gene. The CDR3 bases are TGTGCCAGCAGCGTAGGGACAGGGGGACAGCCCCAGCATTTT. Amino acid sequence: CASSVGTGGQPQHF.

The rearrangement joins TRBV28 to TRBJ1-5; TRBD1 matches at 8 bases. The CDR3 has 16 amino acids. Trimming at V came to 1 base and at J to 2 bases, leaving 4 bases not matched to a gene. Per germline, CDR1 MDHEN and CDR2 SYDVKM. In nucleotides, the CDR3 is TGTGCCAGCAGTTTATTGTTGGACAGGGGCAATCAGCCCCAGCATTTT. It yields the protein CASSLLLDRGNQPQHF.

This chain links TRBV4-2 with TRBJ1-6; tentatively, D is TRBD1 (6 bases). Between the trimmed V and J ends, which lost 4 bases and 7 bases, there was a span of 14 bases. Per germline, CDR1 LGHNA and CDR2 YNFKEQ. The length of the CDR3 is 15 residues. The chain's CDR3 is CASSPSGGGNSPLHF. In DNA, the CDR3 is TGTGCCAGCAGCCCCTCCGGGGGCGGGAATTCACCCCTCCACTTT.

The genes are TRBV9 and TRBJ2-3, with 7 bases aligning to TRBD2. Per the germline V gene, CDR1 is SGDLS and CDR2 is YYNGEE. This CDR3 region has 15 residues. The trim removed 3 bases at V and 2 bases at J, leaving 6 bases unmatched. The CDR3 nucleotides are TGTGCCAGCAGCGGACGGGAGGAGGTCACAGATACGCAGTATTTT. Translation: CASSGREEVTDTQYF. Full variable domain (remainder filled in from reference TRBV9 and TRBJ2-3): DSGVTQTPKHLITATGQRVTLRCSPRSGDLSVYWYQQSLDQGLQFLIQYYNGEERAKGNILERFSAQQFPDLHSELNLSSLELGDSALYFCASSGREEVTDTQYFGPGTRLTVL.

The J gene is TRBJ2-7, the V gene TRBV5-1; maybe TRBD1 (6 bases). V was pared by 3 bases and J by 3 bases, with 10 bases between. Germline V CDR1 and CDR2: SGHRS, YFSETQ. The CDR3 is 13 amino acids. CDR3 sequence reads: CASSSGHLYEQYF. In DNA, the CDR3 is TGCGCCAGCAGCTCGGGACACCTCTACGAGCAGTACTTC.

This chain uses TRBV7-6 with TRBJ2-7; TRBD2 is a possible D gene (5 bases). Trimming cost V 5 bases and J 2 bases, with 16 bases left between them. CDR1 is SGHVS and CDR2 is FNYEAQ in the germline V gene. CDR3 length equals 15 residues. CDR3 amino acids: CASSPGLARTYEQYF. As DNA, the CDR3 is TGTGCCAGCAGCCCCGGGCTAGCCCGCACCTACGAGCAGTACTTC. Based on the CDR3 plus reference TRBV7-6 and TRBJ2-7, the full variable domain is GAGVSQSPRYKVTKRGQDVALRCDPISGHVSLYWYRQALGQGPEFLTYFNYEAQQDKSGLPNDRFSAERPEGSISTLTIQRTEQRDSAMYRCASSPGLARTYEQYFGPGTRLTVT.

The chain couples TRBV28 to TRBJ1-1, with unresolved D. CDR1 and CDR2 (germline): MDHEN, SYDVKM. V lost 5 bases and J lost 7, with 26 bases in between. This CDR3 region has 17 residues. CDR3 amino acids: CASSAPGEPQSLGEAFF. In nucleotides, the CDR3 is TGTGCCAGCAGTGCCCCTGGGGAGCCTCAATCCCTGGGTGAAGCTTTCTTT.

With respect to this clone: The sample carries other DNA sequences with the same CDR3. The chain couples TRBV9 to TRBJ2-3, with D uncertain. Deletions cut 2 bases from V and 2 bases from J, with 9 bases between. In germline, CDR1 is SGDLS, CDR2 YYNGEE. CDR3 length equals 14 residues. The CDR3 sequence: CASSVGGYTDTQYF. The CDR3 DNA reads TGTGCCAGCAGCGTGGGTGGTTACACAGATACGCAGTATTTT.

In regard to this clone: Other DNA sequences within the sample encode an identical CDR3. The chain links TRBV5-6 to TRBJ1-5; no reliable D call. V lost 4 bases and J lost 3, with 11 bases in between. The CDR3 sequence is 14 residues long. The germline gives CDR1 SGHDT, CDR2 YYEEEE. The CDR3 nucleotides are TGTGCCAGCAGCCTGGGCAGGTTCAATCAGCCCCAGCATTTT. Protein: CASSLGRFNQPQHF. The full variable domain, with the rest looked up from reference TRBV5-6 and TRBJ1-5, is DAGVTQSPTHLIKTRGQQVTLRCSPKSGHDTVSWYQQALGQGPQFIFQYYEEEERQRGNFPDRFSGHQFPNYSSELNVNALLLGDSALYLCASSLGRFNQPQHFGDGTRLSIL.

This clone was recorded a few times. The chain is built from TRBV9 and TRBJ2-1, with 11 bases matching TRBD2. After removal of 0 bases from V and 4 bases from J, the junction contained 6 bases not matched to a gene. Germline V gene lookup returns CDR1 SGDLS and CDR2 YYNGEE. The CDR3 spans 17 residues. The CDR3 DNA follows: TGTGCCAGCAGCGTAGATTCGGGACTAGCGGATTACAATGAGCAGTTCTTC. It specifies CASSVDSGLADYNEQFF.

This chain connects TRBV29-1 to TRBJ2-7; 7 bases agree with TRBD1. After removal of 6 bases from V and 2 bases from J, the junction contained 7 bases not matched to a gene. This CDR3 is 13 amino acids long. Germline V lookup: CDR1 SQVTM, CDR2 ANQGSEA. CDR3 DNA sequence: TGCAGCGTACTACAGGGGTCCGCCTACGAGCAGTACTTC. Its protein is CSVLQGSAYEQYF.

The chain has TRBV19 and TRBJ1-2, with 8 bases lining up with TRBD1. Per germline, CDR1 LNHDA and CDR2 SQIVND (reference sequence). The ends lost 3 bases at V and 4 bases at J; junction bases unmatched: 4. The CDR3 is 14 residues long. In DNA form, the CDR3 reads TGTGCCAGTAGTATGACAGGGGTGGTCTATGGCTACACCTTC. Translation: CASSMTGVVYGYTF.

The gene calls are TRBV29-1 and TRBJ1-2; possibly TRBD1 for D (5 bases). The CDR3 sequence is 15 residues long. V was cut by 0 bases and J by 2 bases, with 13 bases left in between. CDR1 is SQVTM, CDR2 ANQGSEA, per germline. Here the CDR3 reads CSVEESFWGNYGYTF. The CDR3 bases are TGCAGCGTTGAAGAAAGCTTCTGGGGGAACTATGGCTACACCTTC.

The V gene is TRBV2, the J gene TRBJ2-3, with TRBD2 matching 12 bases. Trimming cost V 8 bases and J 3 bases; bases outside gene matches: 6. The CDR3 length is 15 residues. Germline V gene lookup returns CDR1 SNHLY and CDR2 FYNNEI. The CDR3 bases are TGTGCCAGCCGACTAGCGGGAGAGGTGACAGATACGCAGTATTTT. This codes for CASRLAGEVTDTQYF.

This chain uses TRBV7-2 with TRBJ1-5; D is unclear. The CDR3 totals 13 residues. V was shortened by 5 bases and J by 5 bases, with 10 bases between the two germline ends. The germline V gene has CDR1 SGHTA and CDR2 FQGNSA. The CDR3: CASSPTGDQPQHF. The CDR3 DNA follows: TGTGCCAGCAGCCCAACCGGGGATCAGCCCCAGCATTTT.

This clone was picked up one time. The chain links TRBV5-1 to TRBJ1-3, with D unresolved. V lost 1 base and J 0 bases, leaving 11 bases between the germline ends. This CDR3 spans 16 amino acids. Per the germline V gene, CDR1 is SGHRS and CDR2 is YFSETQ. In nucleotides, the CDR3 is TGCGCCAGCAGCTTGAGCCAGCCTTACTCTGGAAACACCATATATTTT. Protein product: CASSLSQPYSGNTIYF.

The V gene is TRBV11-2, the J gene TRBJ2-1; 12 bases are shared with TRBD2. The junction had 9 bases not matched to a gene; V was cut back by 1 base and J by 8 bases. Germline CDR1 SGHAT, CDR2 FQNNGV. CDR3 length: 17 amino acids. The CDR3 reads CASSLAGLAGLRDEQFF. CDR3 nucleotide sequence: TGTGCCAGCAGCTTAGCGGGACTAGCGGGTCTGCGGGATGAGCAGTTCTTC.

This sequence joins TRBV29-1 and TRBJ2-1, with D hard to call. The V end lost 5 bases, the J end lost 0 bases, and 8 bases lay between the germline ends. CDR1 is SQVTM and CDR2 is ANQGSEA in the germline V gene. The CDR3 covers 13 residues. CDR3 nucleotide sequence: TGCAGCGTTACTAAGAGCTCCTACAATGAGCAGTTCTTC. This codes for CSVTKSSYNEQFF.

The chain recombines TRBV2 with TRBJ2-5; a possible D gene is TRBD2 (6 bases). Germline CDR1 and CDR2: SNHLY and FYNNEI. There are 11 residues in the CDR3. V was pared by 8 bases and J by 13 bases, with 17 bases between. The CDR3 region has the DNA TGTGCCAGCCGTTCGGCGGGACCGGTGTACTTC. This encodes CASRSAGPVYF.

DNA of the CDR3: TGTGCCAGCAGCCCGGCCGGGACCCCCTCCTACAATGAGCAGTTCTTC. Amino acid sequence: CASSPAGTPSYNEQFF. The J gene is TRBJ2-1, the V gene TRBV5-4; D tentatively reads TRBD1 or TRBD2 (5 bases each). The CDR3 runs to 16 residues. Trimming stripped 4 bases from V and 0 bases from J, with 14 bases between. Looked up from germline, CDR1 is SGHNT and CDR2 is YYREEE (reference sequence).